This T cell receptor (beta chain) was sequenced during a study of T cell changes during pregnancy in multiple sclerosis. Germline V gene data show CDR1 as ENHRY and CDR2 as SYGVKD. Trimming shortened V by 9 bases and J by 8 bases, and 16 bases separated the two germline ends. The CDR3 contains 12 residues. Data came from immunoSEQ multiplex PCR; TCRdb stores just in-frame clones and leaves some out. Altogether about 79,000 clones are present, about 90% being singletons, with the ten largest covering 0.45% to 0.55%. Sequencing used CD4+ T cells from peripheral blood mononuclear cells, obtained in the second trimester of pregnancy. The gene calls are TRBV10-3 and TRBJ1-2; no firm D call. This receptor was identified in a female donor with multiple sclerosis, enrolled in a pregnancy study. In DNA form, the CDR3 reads TGTGCCATTGCGGGGAATCTACAGGGCTACACCTTC. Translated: CAIAGNLQGYTF.